The present T cell receptor beta chain was sequenced within a study of PD-1 blockade in classical Hodgkin lymphoma. Per germline, CDR1 SEHNR and CDR2 FQNEAQ (reference sequence). The CDR3 contains 15 residues. Germline trimming cut 5 bases from V and 11 bases from J; bases unmatched to any gene: 12. Each patient relapsed following autologous stem cell transplantation, and prior brentuximab vedotin exposure differed. TCRdb's copy holds only in-frame clones and misses some; the assay was immunoSEQ multiplex PCR. The sample includes tens of thousands of clones, over 60% of them seen just once. The origin of this receptor is a human donor with classical Hodgkin lymphoma. This chain uses TRBV7-9 with TRBJ1-1; 12 bases are shared with TRBD1. The specimen was peripheral blood mononuclear cells (PBMCs), collected at baseline. CDR3 protein: CASSVGTGGRLEAFF. CDR3 nucleotide sequence: TGTGCCAGCAGCGTAGGGACAGGGGGCAGGTTGGAGGCTTTCTTT.